This TCR beta chain was documented in a study of OX40 agonist ivuxolimab in advanced cancers. As for the study in general: Eligibility rules accepted prior anti-PD-1, anti-PD-L1 or anti-CTLA-4 therapy, and 40% had some. Partial responses occurred in three patients (one hepatocellular carcinoma, two cutaneous melanoma).

Enrollment shut out patients with autoimmune disease history or systemic immunosuppression. Method: immunoSEQ multiplex PCR; TCRdb's copy keeps in-frame clones and lacks some. The data show tens of thousands of clones, with 80% to 85% seen just once and approximately 3.2% held by the top ten. The junction had 7 bases not matched to a gene; V was cut back by 6 bases and J by 0 bases. The CDR3 has 15 amino acids. The germline V gene has CDR1 SQVTM and CDR2 ANQGSEA. Source: CD4+ or CD8+ T cells sorted from blood, taken in a trial of the OX40 agonist ivuxolimab. The TCR was taken from an adult with an advanced solid tumor such as melanoma, head and neck, liver or kidney cancer. The rearrangement links TRBV29-1 to TRBJ2-1; the match to TRBD2 covers 8 bases. CDR3 region: CSVELGGGSYNEQFF. The CDR3 bases are TGCAGCGTGGAACTCGGGGGGGGCTCCTACAATGAGCAGTTCTTC.